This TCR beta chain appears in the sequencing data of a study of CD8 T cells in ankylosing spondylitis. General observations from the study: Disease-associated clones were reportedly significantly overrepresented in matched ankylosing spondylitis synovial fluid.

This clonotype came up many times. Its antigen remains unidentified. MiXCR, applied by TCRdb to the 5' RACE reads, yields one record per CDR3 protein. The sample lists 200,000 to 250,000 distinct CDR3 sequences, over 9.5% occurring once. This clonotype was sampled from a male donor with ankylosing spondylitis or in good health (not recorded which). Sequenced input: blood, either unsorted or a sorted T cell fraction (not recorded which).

The CDR3, as DNA: TGCGCCAGCAGCCCCCTACCTCCGGCGGCCGGGGCAGATACGCAGTATTTT. Translating gives CASSPLPPAAGADTQYF. The chain has TRBV4-1 and TRBJ2-3, with TRBD2 as a possible D gene (5 bases). Germline-derived CDR1 and CDR2 are MGHRA and YSYEKL. The CDR3 length is 17 residues. The V gene lost 4 bases and the J gene lost 4 bases, with 21 bases spanning the gap.